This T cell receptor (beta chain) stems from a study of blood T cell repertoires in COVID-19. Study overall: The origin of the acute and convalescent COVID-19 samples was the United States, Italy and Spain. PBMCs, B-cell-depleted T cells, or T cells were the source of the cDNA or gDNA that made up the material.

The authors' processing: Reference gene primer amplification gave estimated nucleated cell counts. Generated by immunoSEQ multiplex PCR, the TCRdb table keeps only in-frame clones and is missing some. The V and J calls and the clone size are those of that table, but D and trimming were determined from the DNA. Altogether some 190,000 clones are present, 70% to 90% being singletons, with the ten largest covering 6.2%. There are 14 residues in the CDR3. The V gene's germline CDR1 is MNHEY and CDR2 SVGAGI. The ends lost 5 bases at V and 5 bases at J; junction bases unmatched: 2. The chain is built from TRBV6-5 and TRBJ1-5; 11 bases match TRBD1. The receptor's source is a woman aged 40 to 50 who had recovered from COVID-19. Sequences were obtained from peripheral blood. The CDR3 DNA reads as TGTGCCAGCAGTCGGACAGGGGGCGATCAGCCCCAGCATTTT. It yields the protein CASSRTGGDQPQHF.